Listed below are T cell receptor beta chains from one sample, sequenced in a study of tumor-infiltrating lymphocytes in primary liver carcinoma. TCRdb itself ran the multiplex PCR reads through MiXCR, one entry per CDR3 protein. This sample has around 47,000 distinct CDR3 sequences, with 73% found just once. The specimen sequenced was liver tumor tissue from sampling region 2. All receptors come from a man in his forties with primary liver carcinoma and hepatitis B virus infection. Both conserved end residues are part of each CDR3. The D gene is left open where the match is weak. Some rows mark clone size as missing; the rest say once, few, many or name a class of expanded clone.

cdr3_aa: CSAVRQPLGSQPQHF; cdr3_nt: TGCAGTGCTGTCCGACAGCCACTTGGTTCCCAGCCCCAGCATTTT; d_call: -; j_call: TRBJ1-5; clone_size: -; v_call: TRBV20-1
cdr3_aa: CASSYRSVSSYERYF; cdr3_nt: TGTGCCAGCAGTTATCGTAGCGTGAGCTCCTACGAGCGGTACTTC; d_call: -; j_call: TRBJ2-7; clone_size: once; v_call: TRBV6-5
cdr3_aa: CVWSNTGTGDELYF; cdr3_nt: TGTGTCTGGAGTAATACCGGGACAGGGGACGAGCTGTACTTC; d_call: TRBD1; j_call: TRBJ2-7; clone_size: -; v_call: TRBV30
cdr3_aa: CTSSPPQTSAHNEQFF; cdr3_nt: TGTACCAGCAGCCCTCCCCAGACTAGCGCCCACAATGAGCAGTTCTTC; d_call: TRBD2; j_call: TRBJ2-1; clone_size: few; v_call: TRBV11-2
cdr3_aa: CASSLYWGNTIYF; cdr3_nt: TGTGCCAGTAGCTTATATTGGGGAAACACCATATATTTT; d_call: -; j_call: TRBJ1-3; clone_size: -; v_call: TRBV11-2
cdr3_aa: CSVRGQAGGRADTQYF; cdr3_nt: TGTAGCGTCCGAGGGCAAGCGGGAGGGAGGGCAGATACGCAGTATTTT; d_call: TRBD2; j_call: TRBJ2-3; clone_size: -; v_call: TRBV29-1
cdr3_aa: CACNTDGTGDEKLFF; cdr3_nt: TGTGCCTGCAACACCGACGGGACAGGGGATGAAAAACTGTTTTTT; d_call: TRBD1; j_call: TRBJ1-4; clone_size: -; v_call: TRBV5-5
cdr3_aa: CSSSLGSGYEQYF; cdr3_nt: TGTTCCAGTAGCCTAGGATCAGGGTACGAGCAGTACTTC; d_call: -; j_call: TRBJ2-7; clone_size: -; v_call: TRBV5-6
cdr3_aa: CASSQGGLAGDFWELFF; cdr3_nt: TGTGCCAGTAGCCAAGGGGGTCTAGCGGGAGATTTCTGGGAGCTGTTTTTT; d_call: TRBD2; j_call: TRBJ2-2; clone_size: few; v_call: TRBV4-2
cdr3_aa: CASSLSGTGVNEQFF; cdr3_nt: TGTGCCAGCAGCCTTAGCGGGACTGGCGTCAATGAGCAGTTTTTC; d_call: TRBD2; j_call: TRBJ2-1; clone_size: -; v_call: TRBV7-6